Presented here are 19 T cell receptor beta chains from one specimen sequenced in a study of T-cell memory formation after mild COVID-19. From the 5' RACE reads, TCRdb called clonotypes with MiXCR, one entry per CDR3 protein. Seen here are 390,000 or so distinct CDR3 sequences, roughly 15% observed once, and the top ten hold roughly 21%. Material for sequencing was PBMCs or a T cell subset sorted from them (not recorded which). The receptor set was obtained from a man between 18 and 35 years old who had mild COVID-19 (a few samples of this study predate the infection). Cell type and time point are not known.

The chain employs TRBV7-9 and TRBJ1-1; D remains ambiguous. The CDR3 consists of 11 residues. The germline CDR1 and CDR2 sequences are SEHNR and FQNEAQ (reference sequence). Trimming took 6 bases from V and 4 from J, leaving 6 bases between them. This CDR3 reads CASRAGTEAFF. CDR3 sequence (DNA): TGTGCCAGCAGAGCGGGCACTGAAGCTTTCTTT.

The chain has TRBV7-2 and TRBJ1-1; 9 positions agree with TRBD1. Trimming removed 3 bases from V and 0 bases from J; junction bases left unmatched: 5. This CDR3 region has 16 residues. Germline values: CDR1 SGHTA, CDR2 FQGNSA. The CDR3 protein is CASSFRDRALNTEAFF. DNA of the CDR3: TGTGCCAGCAGCTTCCGGGACAGGGCATTGAACACTGAAGCTTTCTTT.

CDR3 sequence reads: CASSVGQRQQTQYF. CDR3 DNA sequence: TGTGCCAGCAGCGTAGGACAGCGGCAGCAGACCCAGTACTTC. The rearrangement uses TRBV9 and TRBJ2-5; D tentatively fits TRBD1 or TRBD2 (5 bases each). V was trimmed by 0 bases and J by 6 bases, leaving 12 bases between them. The CDR3 contains 14 residues. Germline-derived CDR1 and CDR2 are SGDLS and YYNGEE.

The rearrangement links TRBV4-2 to TRBJ2-7; tentatively, D is TRBD2 (6 bases). Trimming stripped 8 bases from V and 1 base from J, with 12 bases between. This CDR3 comprises 13 residues. Per germline, CDR1 LGHNA and CDR2 YNFKEQ. CDR3 protein: CASGGADSYEQYF. The CDR3 DNA reads as TGTGCCAGCGGCGGGGCAGATTCCTACGAGCAGTACTTC.

This clonotype was detected only a few times. The chain has TRBV20-1 and TRBJ2-2; 8 bases align to TRBD2. Losses at the gene ends were 5 bases for V and 6 bases for J; bases not matched to a gene: 8. The CDR3 totals 14 residues. In germline, CDR1 is DFQATT, CDR2 SNEGSKA (reference sequence). The CDR3, as DNA: TGCAGTGCTCCGGGACTAGAAGCCGCCGGGGAGCTGTTTTTT. Its protein product is CSAPGLEAAGELFF.

The chain uses TRBV12-3 or TRBV12-4 and TRBJ1-2; weak D call: TRBD1 (5 bases). This CDR3 has 12 residues. Deletions cut 1 base from V and 13 bases from J, with 13 bases between. The CDR3 DNA sequence: TGTGCCAGCAGTTTAGGGGGCTCTGGGGGCACCTTC. Protein sequence: CASSLGGSGGTF.

CDR3 sequence: CASSYERGPSNEQFF. CDR3 sequence (DNA): TGTGCCAGCAGTTACGAGCGGGGGCCTAGCAATGAGCAGTTCTTC. The chain uses TRBV6-5 and TRBJ2-1; 8 nucleotides match TRBD2. Germline trimming cut 2 bases from V and 6 bases from J; bases unmatched to any gene: 6. Germline CDR1 MNHEY, CDR2 SVGAGI. This CDR3 spans 15 amino acids.

This clonotype occurred a few times. CDR3 sequence reads: CASSAPQSSYNEQFF. The CDR3 DNA reads as TGTGCCAGCAGCGCCCCACAGAGCTCCTACAATGAGCAGTTCTTC. The J gene is TRBJ2-1, the V gene TRBV7-9; D unresolved. V lost 5 bases and J 0 bases, leaving 11 bases between the germline ends. This CDR3 spans 15 amino acids. The germline V gene encodes CDR1 SEHNR and CDR2 FQNEAQ (reference sequence).

This chain connects TRBV6-4 to TRBJ1-4, with 7 bases aligning to TRBD1. After removal of 9 bases from V and 3 bases from J, the junction contained 22 bases not matched to a gene. CDR1 MRHNA and CDR2 SNTAGT come from the germline V gene. This CDR3 is built from 19 residues. CDR3 sequence reads: CARAGDSCPYAAANEKLFF. In DNA, the CDR3 is TGTGCCAGGGCCGGGGACAGCTGCCCTTACGCTGCGGCTAATGAAAAACTGTTTTTT.

This clonotype was seen only a few times. The genes are TRBV10-1 and TRBJ2-7; 7 nucleotides match TRBD2. Germline V lookup: CDR1 WNHNN, CDR2 SYGVQD (reference sequence). This CDR3 has 15 amino acids. The V and J ends lost 0 bases and 8 bases, in that order; junction bases with no gene match: 10. The CDR3 nucleotides read TGCGCCAGCAGTGAGTCAAGGCAGGGAGGGAGACAGCAGTACTTC. Its translation is CASSESRQGGRQQYF.

This clonotype was counted ten times or more. The rearrangement uses TRBV7-2 and TRBJ2-2; either TRBD1 or TRBD2 may supply D (5 bases each). Germline V gene lookup returns CDR1 SGHTA and CDR2 FQGNSA. This CDR3 has 15 amino acids. V was trimmed by 5 bases and J by 0 bases, leaving 10 bases between them. In DNA, the CDR3 is TGTGCCAGCAGCAGGGACCCCACGAACACCGGGGAGCTGTTTTTT. This encodes CASSRDPTNTGELFF. The entire variable domain, with the rest obtained from reference TRBV7-2 and TRBJ2-2, is as follows: GAGVSQSPSNKVTEKGKDVELRCDPISGHTALYWYRQSLGQGLEFLIYFQGNSAPDKSGLPSDRFSAERTGGSVSTLTIQRTQQEDSAVYLCASSRDPTNTGELFFGEGSRLTVL.

This clonotype was observed at least ten times. A read error may produce the germline difference seen at one junction end. The rearrangement uses TRBV5-1 and TRBJ2-3; maybe TRBD2 (6 bases). Germline assignment: CDR1 SGHRS and CDR2 YFSETQ. This CDR3 spans 14 amino acids. The CDR3 here is CASSLGTATDTQYF. The CDR3 region has the DNA TGTGCCAGCAGTTTAGGGACTGCCACAGATACGCAGTATTTT.

The chain carries TRBV5-1 and TRBJ1-1, with a tentative D call TRBD1 (5 bases). The CDR3 has 14 residues. The V gene's germline CDR1 is SGHRS and CDR2 YFSETQ. V dropped 0 bases and J dropped 5 bases, with 11 bases sitting between them. For the CDR3, the DNA is TGCGCCAGCAGCTTGGAGGAGGGGAGGACTGAAGCTTTCTTT. Its protein is CASSLEEGRTEAFF.

The gene calls are TRBV18 and TRBJ2-1; unclear D gene. This CDR3 contains 11 residues. V was cut by 6 bases and J by 8 bases, with 8 bases left in between. Germline CDR1 KGHSH, CDR2 LQKENI. Written as DNA, the CDR3 is TGTGCCAGCTCTCCCCAGGATGAGCAGTTCTTC. As protein: CASSPQDEQFF.

The chain recombines TRBV4-1 with TRBJ2-7; 13 bases are shared with TRBD2. V shed 4 bases, J shed 3 bases, and the junction held 3 bases outside the gene matches. The CDR3 has 15 residues. From germline, CDR1 is MGHRA and CDR2 YSYEKL. The CDR3 is CASSRGTSGDYEQYF. Here the CDR3 DNA reads TGCGCCAGCAGCCGTGGGACTAGCGGGGACTACGAGCAGTACTTC.

The chain combines TRBV27 with TRBJ2-3, with 8 bases fitting TRBD2. V lost 5 bases to trimming and J lost 4 bases; unmatched junction nucleotides: 8. The CDR3 extends over 15 amino acids. Germline-derived CDR1 and CDR2 are MNHEY and SMNVEV (reference sequence). For the CDR3, the DNA is TGTGCCAGCAGTACCCTAGCGGGCGTCCCAGATACGCAGTATTTT. It specifies CASSTLAGVPDTQYF.

V and J are TRBV11-3 and TRBJ2-3; no clear D. Germline V lookup: CDR1 SGHNT, CDR2 YENEEA. The CDR3 loop spans 14 amino acids. V was pared by 5 bases and J by 4 bases, with 13 bases between. The CDR3 protein is CASSPGLEADTQYF. CDR3 DNA: TGTGCCAGCAGCCCTGGGTTGGAAGCAGATACGCAGTATTTT.

The chain couples TRBV19 to TRBJ2-7; TRBD2 might be the D (6 bases). CDR3 length: 13 amino acids. Germline loops: CDR1 LNHDA, CDR2 SQIVND (reference sequence). V was clipped by 6 bases and J by 5 bases, with 14 bases between them. Written as DNA, the CDR3 is TGTGCCAGTAGACTCGGGACTTCCCACGAGCAGTACTTC. Protein product: CASRLGTSHEQYF.

The sample holds a few counts of this clonotype. V is TRBV4-1 and J is TRBJ1-2; D is undetermined. With 1 base removed from V and 5 bases from J, the gap between germline ends came to 14 bases. Germline-derived CDR1 and CDR2 are MGHRA and YSYEKL. This CDR3 is built from 15 residues. The CDR3 nucleotides are TGCGCCAGCAGCCAAGGAAGTGACACCTTTTATGGCTACACCTTC. Translating gives CASSQGSDTFYGYTF.